Below are 12 T cell receptor beta chains sequenced from a single sample in a study of blood T cell repertoires in COVID-19 (dated by TCRdb to about 2020). To prepare the library, the immunoSEQ multiplex PCR assay was applied. TCRdb retrieved this table from immuneACCESS and kept in-frame rearrangements only. Not all clones are present; in checked studies, unresolved V genes account for under half, and no reason is known for the remainder. The sample table records about 260,000 clones; approximately 90% of these occur just once. The ten most abundant clones make up just over 0.85% of the sample. Specimen: PBMCs or T cells enriched from blood (not recorded which). Every receptor here comes from a man over 45 who had been exposed to COVID-19.

The J gene is TRBJ1-1, the V gene TRBV10-3; maybe TRBD1 (6 bases). The CDR3 runs to 14 residues. CDR1 and CDR2 (germline): ENHRY, SYGVKD. The V gene lost 6 bases and the J gene lost 1 base, with 12 bases spanning the gap. This chain's CDR3 is CAISSQGRNTEAFF. The CDR3 coding sequence is TGTGCCATCAGCTCACAGGGCAGGAACACTGAAGCTTTCTTT.

The chain couples TRBV5-1 to TRBJ2-1, with 9 positions matching TRBD2. The germline V gene encodes CDR1 SGHRS and CDR2 YFSETQ. Germline trimming cut 5 bases from V and 0 bases from J; bases unmatched to any gene: 3. The CDR3 runs to 15 residues. Here the CDR3 DNA reads TGCGCCAGCAGTCTAGCGGGGAGCTCCTACAATGAGCAGTTCTTC. Amino acid sequence: CASSLAGSSYNEQFF.

The chain couples TRBV24-1 to TRBJ2-2; 11 positions match TRBD1. Germline V gives CDR1 KGHDR, CDR2 SFDVKD. V was pared by 4 bases and J by 4 bases, with 4 bases of the junction left unmatched. This CDR3 has 16 residues. This chain's CDR3 is CATSERTGGFTGELFF. As DNA, the CDR3 is TGTGCCACCAGTGAGCGGACAGGGGGCTTCACCGGGGAGCTGTTTTTT.

This CDR3 is CATSDRDRDEAFF. The CDR3 DNA follows: TGTGCCACCAGCGATAGGGACAGGGATGAAGCTTTCTTT. The chain recombines TRBV24-1 with TRBJ1-1; 9 bases align to TRBD1. The CDR3 is 13 amino acids. V shed 7 bases and J 7 bases; nucleotides not matched to a gene: 6. Germline V lookup: CDR1 KGHDR, CDR2 SFDVKD.

The chain recombines TRBV9 with TRBJ1-2, with TRBD1 identical over 8 bases. V lost 3 bases, J lost 4 bases, and 11 bases stayed unmatched. The germline CDR1 and CDR2 sequences are SGDLS and YYNGEE. This CDR3 spans 16 amino acids. The CDR3 DNA reads as TGTGCCAGCAGCGCCGCTACAGGGGGACATAGCTATGGCTACACCTTC. It translates to CASSAATGGHSYGYTF. The full variable domain, completed using reference TRBV9 and TRBJ1-2, is DSGVTQTPKHLITATGQRVTLRCSPRSGDLSVYWYQQSLDQGLQFLIQYYNGEERAKGNILERFSAQQFPDLHSELNLSSLELGDSALYFCASSAATGGHSYGYTFGSGTRLTVV.

The V call is TRBV12-3 or TRBV12-4, the J call TRBJ2-4, with TRBD2 as a possible D gene (5 bases). V gave up 3 bases and J gave up 9 bases, with 9 bases separating them. This CDR3 comprises 12 residues. The CDR3 nucleotides read TGTGCCAGCAGTTTCGGGGTTGGCATTCAGTACTTC. Protein sequence: CASSFGVGIQYF.

The rearrangement uses TRBV5-1 and TRBJ2-7; tentatively, D is TRBD1 (5 bases). The length of the CDR3 is 12 residues. Between the trimmed V and J ends, which lost 1 base and 6 bases, there was a span of 8 bases. Germline V gene data show CDR1 as SGHRS and CDR2 as YFSETQ. The CDR3 is CASSLTGSEQYV. Here the CDR3 DNA reads TGCGCCAGCAGCTTGACAGGTTCCGAGCAGTACGTC.

The chain employs TRBV5-4 and TRBJ2-7; D uncertain. The CDR3 consists of 17 residues. Trimming cost V 4 bases and J 5 bases, with 25 bases left between them. CDR1 is SGHNT and CDR2 is YYREEE in the germline V gene (reference sequence). Here the CDR3 DNA reads TGTGCCAGCAGCCCCCTCGGCAGGCCCCCCACCCAAGACGAGCAGTACTTC. It encodes CASSPLGRPPTQDEQYF.

The chain joins TRBV7-6 to TRBJ1-2; 11 bases line up with TRBD1. CDR3 length equals 14 residues. From germline, CDR1 is SGHVS and CDR2 FNYEAQ. Trimming at V came to 1 base and at J to 6 bases, leaving 1 base not matched to a gene. CDR3 sequence reads: CASSLGTGGHGYTF. For the CDR3, the DNA is TGTGCCAGCAGCTTAGGGACAGGGGGCCATGGCTACACCTTC. Full variable domain (missing parts from reference TRBV7-6 and TRBJ1-2): GAGVSQSPRYKVTKRGQDVALRCDPISGHVSLYWYRQALGQGPEFLTYFNYEAQQDKSGLPNDRFSAERPEGSISTLTIQRTEQRDSAMYRCASSLGTGGHGYTFGSGTRLTVV.

V gene TRBV12-5 combines with J gene TRBJ1-4; no clear D. The CDR3 is 14 residues long. Trimming took 5 bases from V and 4 from J, leaving 11 bases between them. Germline CDR1 LGHNT, CDR2 FRNRAP. The CDR3 reads CASGHDNRNEKLFF. CDR3 bases: TGTGCTAGTGGTCACGACAACCGTAATGAAAAACTGTTTTTT.

J is TRBJ1-5 and V is TRBV28; 7 positions match TRBD1. J gave up 2 bases and V 5 bases, and 6 bases lay outside the gene matches. The CDR3 has 15 residues. From germline, CDR1 is MDHEN and CDR2 SYDVKM. The CDR3 bases are TGTGCCAGCAGTCCCATCCAGGGGGGCAATCAGCCCCAGCATTTT. Protein sequence: CASSPIQGGNQPQHF.

The chain recombines TRBV21-1 with TRBJ1-1; TRBD1, as called in the table, went unchecked against the DNA. TRBV21-1 is a pseudogene locus. This CDR3 spans 14 amino acids. CDR3 in DNA: TGTGCCAGCAGCAAAGAGGGGCAGAACACTGAAGCTTTCTTT. Translation: CASSKEGQNTEAFF.